This T cell receptor (beta chain) was captured in a study of T cells in Graves' hyperthyroidism and ophthalmopathy. It was RNA transcripts that yielded the amplified TCR beta CDR3 regions. HTBI primers were the set used in a first-round RT-PCR of the TCR CDR3. TCRdb re-called the multiplex PCR reads through MiXCR, storing one row per CDR3 protein. The sample yields 200,000 to 250,000 distinct CDR3 sequences, more than 20% seen once. J lost 3 bases, V lost 3 bases, and 11 bases had no gene match. There are 17 residues in the CDR3. Germline assignment: CDR1 SGHRS and CDR2 YFSETQ. The sample holds a few counts of this clonotype. The antigen is unknown. Study-wide points: Most thyroid-expanded clonotypes above 0.001 were also found in blood.

The chain has TRBV5-1 and TRBJ2-5, with 10 bases aligning to TRBD2. Sequencing used blood. The receptor comes from a woman in her 40s with Graves' ophthalmopathy. CDR3 loop: CASSSPLLAGDKETQYF. CDR3 nucleotide sequence: TGCGCCAGCAGCTCGCCCCTCCTAGCGGGAGACAAAGAGACCCAGTACTTC.